Presented here are 28 T cell receptor beta chains from one specimen sequenced in a study of CD8+CD57+ T cells in acquired aplastic anemia. Genomic DNA was employed as the template in profiling TCR beta VDJ and CDR3. MiXCR was run by TCRdb on the reads, yielding one entry per CDR3 protein. In the table there are about 62,000 distinct CDR3 sequences, under 55% of which are singletons. The sequenced sample was sorted CD4+, CD8+, or CD8+CD57+ T cells (not recorded which) from PBMCs. These receptor sequences come from a human donor in good health, serving as a control.

This clonotype was picked up many times. The gene calls are TRBV9 and TRBJ2-1; D gene ambiguous. CDR1 and CDR2 (germline): SGDLS, YYNGEE. The CDR3 has 14 amino acids. V dropped 7 bases and J dropped 2 bases, with 13 bases sitting between them. The CDR3 protein is CASGPPRAYNEQFF. CDR3 bases: TGTGCCAGCGGCCCTCCCCGGGCCTACAATGAGCAGTTCTTC.

Here the CDR3 reads CASSSVLGYAGALSTDTQYF. The DNA for the CDR3 is TGTGCCAGCAGCTCCGTTTTGGGCTATGCGGGAGCCCTTAGCACAGATACGCAGTATTTT. V and J are TRBV7-1 and TRBJ2-3, with 7 nucleotides matching TRBD2. TRBV7-1 is placed among ORFs of uncertain function. Germline trimming cut 3 bases from V and 0 bases from J; bases unmatched to any gene: 18. The CDR3 totals 20 residues.

This clonotype was counted once. The chain links TRBV20-1 to TRBJ1-3; D is undetermined. V lost 0 bases to trimming and J lost 0 bases, with 9 bases between them. The CDR3 extends over 15 amino acids. Germline V lookup: CDR1 DFQATT, CDR2 SNEGSKA (reference sequence). CDR3 protein: CSARDSGFSGNTIYF. As DNA, the CDR3 is TGCAGTGCTAGAGATAGCGGCTTCTCTGGAAACACCATATATTTT.

The chain carries TRBV25-1 and TRBJ2-6; TRBD1 might be the D (6 bases). Germline CDR1 MGHDK, CDR2 SYGVNS. Trimming removed 3 bases from V and 1 base from J, with 10 bases in between. The CDR3 sequence is 16 residues long. The CDR3, as DNA: TGTGCCAGCAGTGAGGTACAGGGATCTGGGGCCAACGTCCTGACTTTC. This codes for CASSEVQGSGANVLTF.

The chain couples TRBV20-1 to TRBJ2-7, with 8 bases lining up with TRBD2. V lost 5 bases, J lost 6 bases, and 9 bases stayed unmatched. CDR1 and CDR2 (germline): DFQATT, SNEGSKA (reference sequence). The CDR3 consists of 13 residues. This CDR3 reads CSAPGTRQSEQYF. DNA of the CDR3: TGCAGTGCTCCCGGGACTAGGCAATCCGAGCAGTACTTC.

The CDR3 is CASSESEAFF. In DNA form, the CDR3 reads TGTGCCAGCAGTGAAAGTGAAGCTTTCTTT. The chain couples TRBV25-1 to TRBJ1-1; D not certain. With 2 bases removed from V and 7 bases from J, the gap between germline ends came to 2 bases. Germline V gene data show CDR1 as MGHDK and CDR2 as SYGVNS. The CDR3 loop spans 10 amino acids.

The rearrangement links TRBV11-1 to TRBJ2-7; 14 bases match TRBD2. With 5 bases clipped from V and 2 bases from J, the junction kept 11 bases outside the gene matches. The length of the CDR3 is 18 residues. The germline V gene has CDR1 SGHAT and CDR2 FQDESV (reference sequence). The CDR3 DNA sequence: TGTGCCAGCAGCACAACGAGGACTAGCGGGAGGACCCCCTACGAGCAGTACTTC. Protein sequence: CASSTTRTSGRTPYEQYF.

The chain joins TRBV20-1 to TRBJ2-7; D call uncertain. The germline CDR1 and CDR2 sequences are DFQATT and SNEGSKA (reference sequence). This CDR3 spans 9 amino acids. The CDR3 spells CSSRYEQYF. The CDR3 DNA follows: TGCAGCTCCCGCTACGAGCAGTACTTC.

The table lists this clonotype with many counts. The rearrangement joins TRBV28 to TRBJ1-2, with D perhaps matching TRBD1 (6 bases). Trimming cost V 2 bases and J 4 bases, with 14 bases left between them. The CDR3 extends over 15 amino acids. Germline V gives CDR1 MDHEN, CDR2 SYDVKM. Here the CDR3 reads CASSLHTGGPYGYTF. CDR3 nucleotides: TGTGCCAGCAGTTTACATACCGGGGGGCCCTATGGCTACACCTTC.

This clonotype was detected ten times or more. The chain uses TRBV6-5 and TRBJ1-1; tentatively, D is TRBD1 (5 bases). From germline, CDR1 is MNHEY and CDR2 SVGAGI. The CDR3 totals 15 residues. Trimming shortened V by 2 bases and J by 0 bases, and 10 bases separated the two germline ends. The CDR3, as DNA: TGTGCCAGCAGTTACGGGGGATCTCTGAACACTGAAGCTTTCTTT. This gives the protein CASSYGGSLNTEAFF.

The chain employs TRBV19 and TRBJ1-2; a weak D match, TRBD1 (5 bases). Germline CDR1 LNHDA, CDR2 SQIVND (reference sequence). V was cut by 4 bases and J by 5 bases, with 8 bases left in between. CDR3 size: 12 residues. The CDR3, as DNA: TGTGCCAGTAGTAGTACAGGTTATGGCTACACCTTC. It translates to CASSSTGYGYTF. Using reference TRBV19 and TRBJ1-2 for the parts outside the CDR3, the full variable domain is DGGITQSPKYLFRKEGQNVTLSCEQNLNHDAMYWYRQDPGQGLRLIYYSQIVNDFQKGDIAEGYSVSREKKESFPLTVTSAQKNPTAFYLCASSSTGYGYTFGSGTRLTVV.

V is TRBV2 and J is TRBJ2-3, with D perhaps given as TRBD1 or TRBD2 (5 bases each). Looked up from germline, CDR1 is SNHLY and CDR2 is FYNNEI. V was shortened by 6 bases and J by 4 bases, with 8 bases between the two germline ends. This CDR3 contains 12 residues. The CDR3 spells CASRGDPDTQYF. CDR3 nucleotides: TGTGCCAGCAGGGGGGATCCAGATACGCAGTATTTT.

This clonotype was picked up many times. The chain has TRBV6-1 and TRBJ2-3; 8 bases fit TRBD1. This CDR3 is built from 14 residues. The V and J ends lost 6 bases and 4 bases, in that order; junction bases with no gene match: 6. CDR1 and CDR2 (germline): MNHNS, SASEGT. Written as DNA, the CDR3 is TGTGCCAGCAGACCTCAGGGGGCCGCAGATACGCAGTATTTT. Translation: CASRPQGAADTQYF.

There are many counts of this clonotype. The CDR3 is CAGQGARETQYF. The CDR3, as DNA: TGTGCCGGACAGGGGGCTAGGGAGACCCAGTACTTC. The chain combines TRBV7-9 with TRBJ2-5, with 11 bases matching TRBD1. Germline CDR1 SEHNR, CDR2 FQNEAQ (reference sequence). J gave up 5 bases and V 11 bases, and 4 bases lay outside the gene matches. This CDR3 is 12 amino acids long.

In its sample, this clonotype was seen many times. The genes are TRBV5-4 and TRBJ1-4; the D gene is possibly TRBD1 (6 bases). The V gene's germline CDR1 is SGHNT and CDR2 YYREEE (reference sequence). V was pared by 1 base and J by 8 bases, with 9 bases between. This CDR3 is built from 13 residues. The CDR3 here is CASSLRGEEKLFF. CDR3 sequence (DNA): TGTGCCAGCAGCTTGAGGGGGGAGGAAAAACTGTTTTTT.

V is TRBV10-3 and J is TRBJ2-5; 7 positions agree with TRBD1. The CDR3 runs to 12 residues. Germline V lookup: CDR1 ENHRY, CDR2 SYGVKD. With 9 bases clipped from V and 2 bases from J, the junction kept 3 bases outside the gene matches. The DNA for the CDR3 is TGTGCCATTCGGGGACAGCAAGAGACCCAGTACTTC. Translation: CAIRGQQETQYF.

Many counts were recorded for this clonotype. CDR3 DNA sequence: TGTGCCACCGGTACAGGGTCACCCGGCTACAATGAGCAGTTCTTC. This codes for CATGTGSPGYNEQFF. The chain employs TRBV24-1 and TRBJ2-1; tentatively, D is TRBD1 (6 bases). Germline CDR1 reads KGHDR; CDR2 reads SFDVKD. V lost 9 bases and J 3 bases, leaving 17 bases between the germline ends. The CDR3 has 15 amino acids.

The chain carries TRBV5-1 and TRBJ1-1, with D maybe TRBD1 (5 bases). Trimming cost V 4 bases and J 0 bases, with 13 bases left between them. CDR3 length: 15 amino acids. Germline V gives CDR1 SGHRS, CDR2 YFSETQ. In nucleotides, the CDR3 is TGCGCCAGCAGCGTTGGGGGGACCATGAACACTGAAGCTTTCTTT. Translation gives CASSVGGTMNTEAFF. Full variable domain (outside the CDR3, taken from reference TRBV5-1 and TRBJ1-1): KAGVTQTPRYLIKTRGQQVTLSCSPISGHRSVSWYQQTPGQGLQFLFEYFSETQRNKGNFPGRFSGRQFSNSRSEMNVSTLELGDSALYLCASSVGGTMNTEAFFGQGTRLTVV.

In this sample, this clonotype turned up a few times. J is TRBJ2-5 and V is TRBV28, with 12 positions matching TRBD2. CDR1 is MDHEN and CDR2 is SYDVKM in the germline V gene. CDR3 length: 17 residues. Trimming took 3 bases from V and 6 from J; bases not matched to a gene: 11. The CDR3, as DNA: TGTGCCAGCAGTTTCCGGGCTAGCGGGAGGGCCGGGAAGACCCAGTACTTC. Residues: CASSFRASGRAGKTQYF.

This clonotype was recorded many times. V gene TRBV9 combines with J gene TRBJ1-1; D perhaps matches TRBD1 (6 bases). Between the trimmed V and J ends, which lost 4 bases and 4 bases, there was a span of 17 bases. CDR3 length: 15 amino acids. Germline V CDR1 and CDR2: SGDLS, YYNGEE. The DNA for the CDR3 is TGTGCCAGCAGCATCTCTTGGGGGGCGCCCACTGAAGCTTTCTTT. Its protein is CASSISWGAPTEAFF.

The chain employs TRBV7-9 and TRBJ2-7, with TRBD1 as a possible D gene (7 bases). Germline CDR1 and CDR2: SEHNR and FQNEAQ (reference sequence). V dropped 7 bases and J dropped 9 bases, with 22 bases sitting between them. The CDR3 runs to 14 residues. The CDR3 coding sequence is TGTGCCAGCAACCAGGGGGGTACGGCAGTAGGGCAGTACTTC. Translating gives CASNQGGTAVGQYF.

This chain uses TRBV7-6 with TRBJ2-1, with a possible D match to TRBD2 (6 bases). V was cut by 2 bases and J by 10 bases, with 9 bases left in between. From germline, CDR1 is SGHVS and CDR2 FNYEAQ. The CDR3 is made up of 12 amino acids. In nucleotides, the CDR3 is TGTGCCAGCAGCTTAATGGGAGGCGAGCAGTTCTTC. Translating gives CASSLMGGEQFF.

This clonotype appeared many times. The J gene is TRBJ2-3, the V gene TRBV6-2 or TRBV6-3; D remains ambiguous. V dropped 0 bases and J dropped 0 bases, with 10 bases sitting between them. The germline V gene has CDR1 MNHEY and CDR2 SVGEGT. The CDR3 is 16 amino acids. The CDR3 loop is CASSYSSPQSTDTQYF. CDR3 nucleotide sequence: TGTGCCAGCAGTTACTCATCCCCCCAAAGCACAGATACGCAGTATTTT.

V gene TRBV12-3 or TRBV12-4 combines with J gene TRBJ2-3; no reliable D call. Trimming shortened V by 7 bases and J by 4 bases, and 6 bases separated the two germline ends. CDR3 length: 11 amino acids. This CDR3 is CASKRADTQYF. In nucleotides, the CDR3 is TGTGCCAGCAAGCGCGCAGATACGCAGTATTTT.

This clonotype was detected many times. The rearrangement uses TRBV7-2 and TRBJ2-5, with TRBD2 identical over 11 bases. Germline CDR1 is SGHTA and CDR2 is FQGNSA. The CDR3 runs 14 residues. Germline trimming cut 5 bases from V and 4 bases from J; bases unmatched to any gene: 3. DNA for the CDR3: TGTGCCAGCAGCCCTGGACTAGCGGGAGAGACCCAGTACTTC. Its translation: CASSPGLAGETQYF.

This clonotype showed up just a few times. Germline is not matched at one junction end, which may reflect a read error. The chain recombines TRBV7-7 with TRBJ2-5, with a tentative D call TRBD1 (5 bases). The CDR3 contains 13 residues. Germline V gene sequence: CDR1 SSHAT, CDR2 FNYEAQ (reference sequence). The CDR3 protein is CASSPGGHETQYF. CDR3 bases: TGTGCTAGCAGCCCCGGCGGACACGAGACCCAGTACTTC.

Note on this clonotype: Compared with germline, one end of the junction differs, possibly owing to a read error. The chain employs TRBV24-1 and TRBJ2-3, with TRBD2 identical over 10 bases. The CDR3 is 17 amino acids. Germline V gives CDR1 KGHDR, CDR2 SFDVKD. CDR3 sequence: CATSDTQREGNTDTQYF. In DNA, the CDR3 is TGTGCCACCAGTGATACCCAGCGGGAGGGGAACACAGATACGCAGTACTTT.

This rearrangement joins TRBV2 to TRBJ1-2; D may be TRBD1 (6 bases). The V end lost 5 bases, the J end lost 1 base, and 14 bases lay between the germline ends. Per the germline V gene, CDR1 is SNHLY and CDR2 is FYNNEI. This CDR3 region has 15 residues. In nucleotides, the CDR3 is TGTGCCAGCAGTTTAACCGGGACAAATAACTATGGCTACACCTTC. Protein product: CASSLTGTNNYGYTF.